This T cell receptor beta chain was documented in a study of T cell responses to AZD1222 COVID-19 vaccine. The overall study: Second-dose intervals near 4 or 12 weeks were combined.

The V gene end was trimmed by 7 bases and the J gene end by 0 bases; junction bases not matched to a gene: 6. The germline gives CDR1 SQVTM, CDR2 ANQGSEA. The CDR3 is made up of 14 amino acids. About this clone itself: Its antigen remains unidentified.

General study points: Unmutated variant regions are reportedly targeted by nearly half of spike-specific TCRs. In a largely white British group with more females than males, clonal diversity was possibly underestimated.

Sequencing was performed with immunoSEQ multiplex PCR; in TCRdb, only in-frame clones are kept and a portion is missing. This repertoire shows some 70,000 clones, roughly 84% found once; its top ten account for roughly 10%. The input for sequencing was peripheral blood, taken on day 0 of AZD1222 vaccination. This clonotype was sampled from an adult in good health. The chain combines TRBV29-1 with TRBJ1-1; 9 bases fit TRBD1. CDR3 sequence: CSAVGQGMNTEAFF. DNA for the CDR3: TGCAGCGCAGTGGGACAGGGAATGAACACTGAAGCTTTCTTT.